This T cell receptor beta chain was recorded in a study of blood T cell repertoires in COVID-19. At the level of the study: Material from acute and convalescent COVID-19 was sourced from the United States, Italy and Spain.

Profiling relied on immunoSEQ multiplex PCR, and the TCRdb table lists in-frame clones only, not all of them. The profile covers approximately 410,000 clones, with around 86% appearing a single time and almost 1.5% taken by the ten largest. Material for sequencing was peripheral blood. The receptor was isolated from a woman aged 30 to 39 with active or convalescent COVID-19.

The CDR3 sequence: CASGLQQETQYF. CDR3 sequence (DNA): TGTGCCAGCGGACTACAGCAAGAGACCCAGTACTTC. V is TRBV2 and J is TRBJ2-5; D possibly corresponds to TRBD2 (6 bases). CDR3 length: 12 amino acids. The germline V and J ends were trimmed by 8 bases and 2 bases, with 9 bases remaining between them. CDR1 and CDR2 from the germline V gene are SNHLY and FYNNEI.